This entry is about one T cell receptor beta chain. CDR3 size: 14 residues. V lost 0 bases and J lost 1, with 8 bases in between. Germline V gives CDR1 SGHKS, CDR2 YYEKEE (reference sequence). TCRdb redid the calling of the 5' RACE reads with MiXCR, one entry per CDR3 protein. The sample includes more than 25,000 distinct CDR3 sequences, approximately 16% of them seen just once. This sample was included in a study of T-cell memory formation after mild COVID-19. The source of this sequence is an adult who had mild COVID-19 (a few samples of this study predate the infection). Cell type and time point are not known. The sequenced material came from PBMCs or a T cell subset sorted from them (not recorded which). The chain recombines TRBV5-5 with TRBJ2-7; the D is unclear. Here the CDR3 DNA reads TGTGCCAGCAGCTTGGACGTTGTATCCTACGAGCAGTACTTC. Translated, it gives CASSLDVVSYEQYF.